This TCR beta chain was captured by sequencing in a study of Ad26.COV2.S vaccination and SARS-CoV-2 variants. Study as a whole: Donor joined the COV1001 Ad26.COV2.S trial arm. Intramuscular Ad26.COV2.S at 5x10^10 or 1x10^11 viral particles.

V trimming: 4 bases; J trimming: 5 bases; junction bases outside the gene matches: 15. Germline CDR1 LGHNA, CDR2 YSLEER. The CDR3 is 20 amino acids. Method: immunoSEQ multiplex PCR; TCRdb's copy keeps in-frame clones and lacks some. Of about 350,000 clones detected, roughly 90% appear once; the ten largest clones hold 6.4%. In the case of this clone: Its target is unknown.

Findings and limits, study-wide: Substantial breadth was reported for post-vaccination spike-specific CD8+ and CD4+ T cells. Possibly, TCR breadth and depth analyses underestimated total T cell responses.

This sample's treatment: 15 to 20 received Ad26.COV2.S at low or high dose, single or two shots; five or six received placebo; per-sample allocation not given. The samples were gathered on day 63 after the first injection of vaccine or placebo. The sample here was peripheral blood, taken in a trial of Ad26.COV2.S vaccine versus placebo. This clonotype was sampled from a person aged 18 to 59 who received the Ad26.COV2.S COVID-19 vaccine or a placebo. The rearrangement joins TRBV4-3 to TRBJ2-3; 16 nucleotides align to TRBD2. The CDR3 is CASSRRTGTSGRATVDTQYF. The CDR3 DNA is TGCGCCAGCAGCCGGAGGACCGGGACTAGCGGGAGGGCCACTGTAGATACGCAGTATTTT.